This TCR beta chain was sequenced for a study of coeliac disease. General study findings and limits: Of coeliac lamina propria samples, about 50% of the 18 held published gliadin-specific TRB sequences, versus 1 of 6 controls.

The CDR3 covers 15 residues. V lost 5 bases to trimming and J lost 4 bases; unmatched junction nucleotides: 6. From germline, CDR1 is SEHNR and CDR2 FQNEAQ (reference sequence). Sequenced by immunoSEQ multiplex PCR; TCRdb stores in-frame clones only, minus some. The table has some 2,500 clones, 70% to 80% seen once. For this clone: What it recognizes is unknown.

This receptor was obtained from a human donor without celiac disease. The sequencing sample was made of lymphocytes from the gut lamina propria. The chain has TRBV7-9 and TRBJ2-7; 12 bases are a match to TRBD2. CDR3 bases: TGTGCCAGCAGCCCCCCTAGCGGGGGGGCATACGAGCAGTACTTC. It specifies CASSPPSGGAYEQYF.